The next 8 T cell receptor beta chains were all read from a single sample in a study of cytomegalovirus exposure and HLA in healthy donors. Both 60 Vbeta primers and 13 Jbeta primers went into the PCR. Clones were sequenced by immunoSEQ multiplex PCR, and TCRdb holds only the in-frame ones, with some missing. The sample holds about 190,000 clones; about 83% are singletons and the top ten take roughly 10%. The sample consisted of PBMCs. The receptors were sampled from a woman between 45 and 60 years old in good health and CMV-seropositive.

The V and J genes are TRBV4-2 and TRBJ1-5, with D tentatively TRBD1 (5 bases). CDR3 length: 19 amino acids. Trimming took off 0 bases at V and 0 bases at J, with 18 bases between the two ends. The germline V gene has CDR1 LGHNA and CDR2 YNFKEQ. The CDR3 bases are TGTGCCAGCAGCCAAGATCCTTCCGGGGGGTTTTATAGCAATCAGCCCCAGCATTTT. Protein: CASSQDPSGGFYSNQPQHF.

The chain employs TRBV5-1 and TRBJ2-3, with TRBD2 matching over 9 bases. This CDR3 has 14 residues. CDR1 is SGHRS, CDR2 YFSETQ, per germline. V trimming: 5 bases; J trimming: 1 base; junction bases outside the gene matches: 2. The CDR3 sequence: CASRASGGTDTQYF. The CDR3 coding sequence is TGCGCCAGCAGAGCTAGCGGGGGCACAGATACGCAGTATTTT.

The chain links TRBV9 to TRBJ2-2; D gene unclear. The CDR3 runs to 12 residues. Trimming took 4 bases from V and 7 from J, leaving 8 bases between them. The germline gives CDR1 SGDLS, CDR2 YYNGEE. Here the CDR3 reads CASSTTSGELFF. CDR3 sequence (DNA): TGTGCCAGCAGCACTACAAGCGGGGAGCTGTTTTTT.

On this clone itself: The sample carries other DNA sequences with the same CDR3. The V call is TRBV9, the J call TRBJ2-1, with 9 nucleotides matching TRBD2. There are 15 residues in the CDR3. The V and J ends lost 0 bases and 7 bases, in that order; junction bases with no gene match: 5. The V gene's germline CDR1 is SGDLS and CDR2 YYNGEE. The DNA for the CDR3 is TGTGCCAGCAGCGTAGGTCTAGCGGGGTTTAATGAGCAGTTCTTC. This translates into CASSVGLAGFNEQFF. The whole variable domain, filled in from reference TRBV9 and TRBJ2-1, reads DSGVTQTPKHLITATGQRVTLRCSPRSGDLSVYWYQQSLDQGLQFLIQYYNGEERAKGNILERFSAQQFPDLHSELNLSSLELGDSALYFCASSVGLAGFNEQFFGPGTRLTVL.

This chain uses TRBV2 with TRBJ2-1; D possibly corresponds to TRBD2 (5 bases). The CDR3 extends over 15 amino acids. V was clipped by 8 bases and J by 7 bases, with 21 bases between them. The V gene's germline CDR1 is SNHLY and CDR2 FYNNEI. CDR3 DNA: TGTGCCAGCCTGTTCGATAGCGCCCCTAAAAATGAGCAGTTCTTC. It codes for CASLFDSAPKNEQFF.

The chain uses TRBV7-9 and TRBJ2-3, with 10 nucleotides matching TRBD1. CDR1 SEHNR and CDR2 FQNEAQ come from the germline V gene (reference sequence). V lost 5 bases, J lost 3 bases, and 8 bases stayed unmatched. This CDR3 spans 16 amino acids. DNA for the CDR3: TGTGCCAGCAGCGCCCGACAGGGGGCGGGGACAGATACGCAGTATTTT. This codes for CASSARQGAGTDTQYF.

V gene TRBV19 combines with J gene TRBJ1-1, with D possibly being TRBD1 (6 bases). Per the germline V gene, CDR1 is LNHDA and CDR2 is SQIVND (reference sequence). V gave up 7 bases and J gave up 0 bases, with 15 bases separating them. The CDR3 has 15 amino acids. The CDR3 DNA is TGTGCCAGTACCCCACGGACAGATATGAACACTGAAGCTTTCTTT. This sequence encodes CASTPRTDMNTEAFF.

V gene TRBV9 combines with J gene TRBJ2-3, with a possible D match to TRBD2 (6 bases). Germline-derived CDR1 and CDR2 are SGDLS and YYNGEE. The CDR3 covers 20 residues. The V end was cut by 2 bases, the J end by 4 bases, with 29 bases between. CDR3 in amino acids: CASSVTGTGSGISAADTQYF. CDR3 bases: TGTGCCAGCAGCGTTACCGGGACTGGGAGTGGGATCAGTGCTGCAGATACGCAGTATTTT.